These 30 T cell receptor beta chains share one sample of origin, sequenced in a study of blood T cell repertoires in COVID-19. TCRdb's table, derived via immunoSEQ multiplex PCR, lists solely in-frame clones and lacks some. Of about 130,000 clones listed, about nine tenths were seen once; the top ten hold about 2.5%. The sample taken for sequencing was peripheral blood. These receptors came from a man aged 50-60 years with active COVID-19.

The genes are TRBV30 and TRBJ1-2; perhaps TRBD1 as D (6 bases). The germline V and J ends were trimmed by 2 bases and 5 bases, with 18 bases remaining between them. Germline CDR1 and CDR2: GTSNPN and SVGIG (reference sequence). The CDR3 sequence is 15 residues long. The CDR3 sequence: CAWSWRQGIPYGYTF. The DNA for the CDR3 is TGTGCCTGGAGTTGGAGGCAGGGGATCCCTTATGGCTACACCTTC.

The CDR3 DNA sequence: TGTGCCAGCAGCTTAGTTGCAGGGTCGAACACTGAAGCTTTCTTT. Protein sequence: CASSLVAGSNTEAFF. The J gene is TRBJ1-1, the V gene TRBV7-2; the D gene is possibly TRBD1 (5 bases). The CDR3 length is 15 residues. The V and J ends lost 1 base and 1 base respectively, with 10 bases between them. CDR1 and CDR2 (germline): SGHTA, FQGNSA.

V and J are TRBV30 and TRBJ1-3; the match to TRBD1 covers 7 bases. Trimming cost V 3 bases and J 8 bases; bases outside gene matches: 13. CDR1 is GTSNPN, CDR2 SVGIG, per germline (reference sequence). CDR3 length equals 15 residues. The CDR3 here is CAWSTRQGGKDTIYF. In DNA form, the CDR3 reads TGTGCCTGGAGCACCAGACAGGGCGGTAAAGACACCATATATTTT.

The CDR3 sequence: CASRAAGTYNEQFF. The CDR3, as DNA: TGTGCCAGTAGGGCCGCGGGTACCTACAATGAGCAGTTCTTC. The V call is TRBV19, the J call TRBJ2-1, with D perhaps matching TRBD2 (5 bases). The V gene lost 6 bases and the J gene lost 2 bases, with 11 bases spanning the gap. The CDR3 contains 14 residues. Per the germline V gene, CDR1 is LNHDA and CDR2 is SQIVND (reference sequence). Looking up the rest from reference TRBV19 and TRBJ2-1 gives the full variable domain: DGGITQSPKYLFRKEGQNVTLSCEQNLNHDAMYWYRQDPGQGLRLIYYSQIVNDFQKGDIAEGYSVSREKKESFPLTVTSAQKNPTAFYLCASRAAGTYNEQFFGPGTRLTVL.

The rearrangement links TRBV3-1 (or the pseudogene TRBV3-2) to TRBJ1-2, with D possibly matching TRBD1 (5 bases). CDR1 LGHDT and CDR2 YNNKEL come from the germline V gene (reference sequence). The V end was cut by 0 bases, the J end by 7 bases, with 15 bases between. This CDR3 is built from 15 residues. Here the CDR3 DNA reads TGTGCCAGCAGCCAAGATTTTCAGGGCTCCGGTGGCTACACCTTC. Encoded protein: CASSQDFQGSGGYTF.

The J gene is TRBJ2-5, the V gene TRBV7-7; 12 positions match TRBD2. The CDR3 is 15 amino acids. The V and J ends lost 5 bases and 2 bases, in that order; junction bases with no gene match: 3. Germline V gene data show CDR1 as SSHAT and CDR2 as FNYEAQ (reference sequence). The CDR3 nucleotides read TGTGCCAGCAGCATTGGGACTAGCGGGCAAGAGACCCAGTACTTC. Translation gives CASSIGTSGQETQYF.

This clone turned up a few times. J is TRBJ1-1 and V is TRBV7-9, with D perhaps TRBD1 (6 bases). CDR1 is SEHNR, CDR2 FQNEAQ, per germline (reference sequence). Trimming took off 3 bases at V and 5 bases at J, with 10 bases between the two ends. CDR3 length: 13 residues. CDR3 region: CASSFGGQTEAFF. The CDR3 coding sequence is TGTGCCAGCAGCTTCGGGGGGCAGACTGAAGCTTTCTTT.

This clone was seen only once. The chain combines TRBV7-9 with TRBJ1-1, with TRBD1 matching over 7 bases. The CDR3 consists of 15 residues. V was clipped by 6 bases and J by 0 bases; unmatched bases: 7. Germline CDR1 SEHNR, CDR2 FQNEAQ (reference sequence). The CDR3 nucleotides are TGTGCCAGCAGGCCTTCGGGACAGCTGAACACTGAAGCTTTCTTT. This translates into CASRPSGQLNTEAFF.

The V gene is TRBV27, the J gene TRBJ2-1; the D gene is possibly TRBD2 (6 bases). Trimming removed 6 bases at V and 3 bases at J, with 15 bases between. This CDR3 has 15 residues. Per the germline V gene, CDR1 is MNHEY and CDR2 is SMNVEV (reference sequence). The CDR3 DNA follows: TGTGCCAGCAGCTCCGGGACTTCCGTCTACAATGAGCAGTTCTTC. Residues: CASSSGTSVYNEQFF.

This chain uses TRBV2 with TRBJ2-7; possibly TRBD2 for D (5 bases). This CDR3 region has 13 residues. Per germline, CDR1 SNHLY and CDR2 FYNNEI. V was trimmed by 7 bases and J by 6 bases, leaving 16 bases between them. This CDR3 reads CASTAEWGAEQYF. CDR3 nucleotide sequence: TGTGCCAGCACGGCTGAGTGGGGAGCCGAGCAGTACTTC.

This chain uses TRBV13 with TRBJ2-7, with TRBD2 matching 8 bases. The germline V gene encodes CDR1 PRHDT and CDR2 FYEKMQ (reference sequence). With V trimmed by 5 bases and J by 2 bases, 20 bases remained unmatched. The CDR3 has 19 residues. The CDR3 protein is CASSPSPGLGFVSPYEQYF. The DNA of the CDR3 is TGTGCCAGCAGCCCCTCACCGGGACTAGGGTTTGTGAGTCCCTACGAGCAGTACTTC.

The CDR3 nucleotides read TGTGCCAGCAGCTTAGACTCGGGTACCTCCTACGAGCAGTACTTC. This codes for CASSLDSGTSYEQYF. The chain combines TRBV7-2 with TRBJ2-7; unclear D gene. CDR1 is SGHTA, CDR2 FQGNSA, per germline. V lost 1 base to trimming and J lost 0 bases, with 10 bases between them. The CDR3 runs to 15 residues.

Here the CDR3 reads CATRGLVGEQFF. CDR3 bases: TGTGCCACCAGGGGACTAGTCGGTGAGCAGTTCTTC. The chain employs TRBV24-1 and TRBJ2-1, with TRBD2 identical over 8 bases. Trimming removed 7 bases from V and 9 bases from J; junction bases left unmatched: 4. Germline V gene sequence: CDR1 KGHDR, CDR2 SFDVKD. The length of the CDR3 is 12 residues.

This sequence joins TRBV6-6 and TRBJ1-5; D ambiguous. The CDR3 is 13 residues long. V lost 6 bases and J 7 bases, leaving 13 bases between the germline ends. The germline V gene has CDR1 MNHNY and CDR2 SVGAGI (reference sequence). CDR3 residues: CASSPRREQPQHF. Here the CDR3 DNA reads TGTGCCAGCAGCCCGAGGAGGGAGCAGCCCCAGCATTTT.

A few counts support this clone. This rearrangement joins TRBV11-1 to TRBJ1-6; maybe TRBD1 (6 bases). V was pared by 4 bases and J by 8 bases, with 12 bases between. This CDR3 has 14 amino acids. Germline loops: CDR1 SGHAT, CDR2 FQDESV (reference sequence). The CDR3 sequence is CASSSRGWDSPLHF. The CDR3 coding sequence is TGTGCCAGCAGCTCCAGGGGCTGGGATTCACCCCTCCACTTT.

The chain employs TRBV7-2 and TRBJ2-3; TRBD2 agrees at 8 bases. This CDR3 comprises 15 residues. Germline values: CDR1 SGHTA, CDR2 FQGNSA. V shed 2 bases and J 5 bases; nucleotides not matched to a gene: 6. The CDR3 here is CASSLMPGGGDTQYF. DNA of the CDR3: TGTGCCAGCAGCTTAATGCCGGGGGGGGGAGATACGCAGTATTTT.

CDR3 sequence: CASSLGTGARSPLHF. In nucleotides, the CDR3 is TGTGCCAGCAGCTTGGGGACAGGGGCGAGATCACCCCTCCACTTT. The rearrangement links TRBV5-6 to TRBJ1-6, with 9 bases that match TRBD1. Germline CDR1 and CDR2: SGHDT and YYEEEE. The CDR3 consists of 15 residues. J was trimmed by 10 bases and V by 0 bases; bases with no gene match: 5.

The V call is TRBV5-1, the J call TRBJ2-1; 8 bases agree with TRBD2. J was trimmed by 0 bases and V by 6 bases; bases with no gene match: 5. CDR3 length: 15 residues. Germline V gives CDR1 SGHRS, CDR2 YFSETQ. The CDR3 sequence is CASTLSGGSYNEQFF. DNA of the CDR3: TGCGCCAGCACATTAAGCGGGGGCTCCTACAATGAGCAGTTCTTC.

The CDR3 spells CASSPVGVWGETQYF. The CDR3 DNA is TGTGCCAGCTCACCCGTCGGAGTGTGGGGCGAGACCCAGTACTTC. The chain links TRBV18 to TRBJ2-5; possibly TRBD1 for D (5 bases). V lost 3 bases and J 5 bases, leaving 16 bases between the germline ends. The CDR3 sequence is 15 residues long. Germline V CDR1 and CDR2: KGHSH, LQKENI.

The chain combines TRBV5-6 with TRBJ2-7, with 10 bases matching TRBD1. V dropped 3 bases and J dropped 5; count of bases not matched to a gene: 5. This CDR3 contains 14 residues. The V gene's germline CDR1 is SGHDT and CDR2 YYEEEE. For the CDR3, the DNA is TGTGCCAGCAGCTCGGACAGGGGGTTCCACGAGCAGTACTTC. This translates into CASSSDRGFHEQYF.

V gene TRBV2 combines with J gene TRBJ1-1, with 7 bases identical to TRBD1. Looked up from germline, CDR1 is SNHLY and CDR2 is FYNNEI. V shed 4 bases and J 0 bases; nucleotides not matched to a gene: 2. CDR3 length equals 14 residues. For the CDR3, the DNA is TGTGCCAGCAGTGGACAGGGATTGAACACTGAAGCTTTCTTT. As protein: CASSGQGLNTEAFF.

V gene TRBV5-1 combines with J gene TRBJ2-1; the D gene is possibly TRBD1 (5 bases). Per germline, CDR1 SGHRS and CDR2 YFSETQ. Between the trimmed V and J ends, which lost 4 bases and 2 bases, there was a span of 16 bases. CDR3 length: 16 amino acids. The CDR3 DNA follows: TGCGCCAGCAGCCTCTTCAGGGTTTCGACCTACAATGAGCAGTTCTTC. Translation: CASSLFRVSTYNEQFF.

This chain links TRBV15 with TRBJ2-2; weak D call: TRBD2 (6 bases). V lost 4 bases and J 1 base, leaving 10 bases between the germline ends. This CDR3 is 15 amino acids long. CDR1 is LNHNV, CDR2 YYDKDF, per germline (reference sequence). In DNA form, the CDR3 reads TGTGCCACCAGCAAAGATAGCGGGAACACCGGGGAGCTGTTTTTT. Protein product: CATSKDSGNTGELFF.

The chain recombines TRBV6-5 with TRBJ1-5, with D perhaps TRBD1 (5 bases). This CDR3 has 13 residues. The germline CDR1 and CDR2 sequences are MNHEY and SVGAGI. Deletions cut 5 bases from V and 3 bases from J, with 8 bases between. CDR3 in amino acids: CASSLGHNQPQHF. The CDR3 bases are TGTGCCAGCAGTCTAGGACACAATCAGCCCCAGCATTTT.

The V gene is TRBV6-5, the J gene TRBJ1-5, with TRBD1 as a possible D gene (6 bases). V was cut by 6 bases and J by 2 bases, with 14 bases left in between. The CDR3 runs 15 residues. From germline, CDR1 is MNHEY and CDR2 SVGAGI. CDR3 amino acids: CASRRTGYGNQPQHF. The CDR3, as DNA: TGTGCCAGCAGACGAACAGGGTACGGCAATCAGCCCCAGCATTTT.

The chain combines TRBV7-8 with TRBJ2-1; TRBD2 agrees at 7 bases. J was trimmed by 5 bases and V by 4 bases; bases with no gene match: 11. The CDR3 is made up of 16 amino acids. Germline V CDR1 and CDR2: SGHVS, FQNEAQ. The CDR3 nucleotides are TGTGCCAGCAGCTCCGGGTGGCTAGCGGAGCACAATGAGCAGTTCTTC. It translates to CASSSGWLAEHNEQFF.

J is TRBJ2-1 and V is TRBV14; TRBD2 matches at 9 bases. Germline loops: CDR1 SGHDN, CDR2 FVKESK. J was trimmed by 6 bases and V by 1 base; bases with no gene match: 10. The CDR3 has 17 amino acids. The CDR3 nucleotides are TGTGCCAGCAGCCAAGGAATGGCTAGCGGGGTCCGCAATGAGCAGTTCTTC. Amino acids: CASSQGMASGVRNEQFF.

This CDR3 reads CASSPDRGRNQPQHF. Here the CDR3 DNA reads TGTGCCAGCAGCCCGGACAGGGGTCGCAATCAGCCCCAGCATTTT. This chain links TRBV7-2 with TRBJ1-5, with 9 bases fitting TRBD1. The CDR3 is 15 amino acids. The junction had 4 bases not matched to a gene; V was cut back by 5 bases and J by 2 bases. Germline V gene data show CDR1 as SGHTA and CDR2 as FQGNSA.

This clone has just a few counts. The genes are TRBV4-1 and TRBJ2-1; D unclear. This CDR3 has 15 residues. V was clipped by 4 bases and J by 5 bases, with 15 bases between them. Germline CDR1 is MGHRA and CDR2 is YSYEKL. The CDR3 nucleotides read TGCGCCAGCAGCCCCCCGGGTGGAAAAAACAATGAGCAGTTCTTC. It translates to CASSPPGGKNNEQFF.

This clone occurred a few times. This chain uses TRBV6-6 with TRBJ2-1, with D possibly being TRBD2 (6 bases). This CDR3 is 15 amino acids long. Germline loops: CDR1 MNHNY, CDR2 SVGAGI (reference sequence). V lost 5 bases to trimming and J lost 0 bases, with 11 bases between them. The CDR3 nucleotides read TGTGCCAGCAGTCAGCGGGCCAGCTCCTACAATGAGCAGTTCTTC. It is translated as CASSQRASSYNEQFF.